Presented here are 22 T cell receptor beta chains from one specimen sequenced in a study of OX40 agonist ivuxolimab in advanced cancers. Libraries were prepared by immunoSEQ multiplex PCR; TCRdb keeps only in-frame clonotypes and omits some of them. The sample includes around 65,000 clones, around 89% of them seen just once. Here the sequenced sample was CD4+ or CD8+ T cells sorted from blood, taken in a trial of the OX40 agonist ivuxolimab. The receptors here all came from an adult with an advanced solid tumor such as melanoma, head and neck, liver or kidney cancer.

The J gene is TRBJ1-5, the V gene TRBV4-3; 8 positions match TRBD1. CDR3 length: 15 residues. V was clipped by 5 bases and J by 3 bases; unmatched bases: 6. Germline V CDR1 and CDR2: LGHNA, YSLEER. Written as DNA, the CDR3 is TGCGCCAGCAGCAAGGACAGGGTAAACAATCAGCCCCAGCATTTT. This codes for CASSKDRVNNQPQHF.

The rearrangement uses TRBV19 and TRBJ2-3; 8 bases agree with TRBD1. Germline CDR1 and CDR2: LNHDA and SQIVND (reference sequence). The CDR3 covers 15 residues. Unmatched junction bases numbered 9, after V lost 6 bases and J lost 4 bases. CDR3 in amino acids: CASRLDRGRPDTQYF. CDR3 DNA sequence: TGTGCCAGTAGGCTAGACAGGGGTAGGCCAGATACGCAGTATTTT.

V usage is TRBV7-9 and J usage is TRBJ2-7; 7 bases are shared with TRBD1. Germline CDR1 and CDR2: SEHNR and FQNEAQ (reference sequence). This CDR3 is built from 16 residues. The trim removed 0 bases at V and 3 bases at J, leaving 8 bases unmatched. CDR3: CASSLAPGTDNYEQYF. The CDR3 DNA follows: TGTGCCAGCAGCTTAGCGCCCGGGACAGACAACTACGAGCAGTACTTC.

This clone has just one count. The chain joins TRBV5-1 to TRBJ2-1; the D is unclear. This CDR3 comprises 12 residues. Trimming stripped 3 bases from V and 7 bases from J, with 8 bases between. Germline lookup yields CDR1 SGHRS and CDR2 YFSETQ. The CDR3 region has the DNA TGCGCCAGCAGCTCGAACGGGAATGAGCAGTTCTTC. Translating it yields CASSSNGNEQFF.

This clone has more than one count but fewer than ten. V usage is TRBV4-1 and J usage is TRBJ2-5; D gene unclear. This CDR3 contains 16 residues. Germline V CDR1 and CDR2: MGHRA, YSYEKL. Between the trimmed V and J ends, which lost 2 bases and 3 bases, there was a span of 16 bases. The CDR3 sequence: CASSQSPEALKETQYF. CDR3 sequence (DNA): TGCGCCAGCAGCCAATCCCCAGAGGCACTGAAAGAGACCCAGTACTTC.

This chain uses TRBV7-8 with TRBJ2-2; possible D gene TRBD2, 6 bases. The CDR3 spans 14 residues. Germline V gene data show CDR1 as SGHVS and CDR2 as FQNEAQ. V shed 8 bases and J shed 3 bases, with 13 bases lying between them. The CDR3 region is CASATSGYTGELFF. CDR3 in DNA: TGTGCCAGCGCAACGAGCGGGTACACCGGGGAGCTGTTTTTT. The variable domain in full, completed from reference TRBV7-8 and TRBJ2-2, reads GAGVSQSPRYKVAKRGQDVALRCDPISGHVSLFWYQQALGQGPEFLTYFQNEAQLDKSGLPSDRFFAERPEGSVSTLKIQRTQQEDSAVYLCASATSGYTGELFFGEGSRLTVL.

This rearrangement joins TRBV28 to TRBJ2-5; D is uncertain. V lost 5 bases, J lost 5 bases, and 15 bases lay in between. Germline CDR1 is MDHEN and CDR2 is SYDVKM. The CDR3 totals 14 residues. CDR3 region: CASSPWAEVETQYF. The DNA of the CDR3 is TGTGCCAGCAGTCCCTGGGCTGAGGTGGAGACCCAGTACTTC.

This clone appeared a single time. The chain employs TRBV9 and TRBJ2-1; 8 bases fit TRBD2. CDR1 SGDLS and CDR2 YYNGEE come from the germline V gene. After removal of 0 bases from V and 3 bases from J, the junction contained 5 bases not matched to a gene. CDR3 length equals 16 residues. The CDR3 reads CASSVEGTSGYNEQFF. The DNA of the CDR3 is TGTGCCAGCAGCGTAGAGGGCACTAGCGGCTACAATGAGCAGTTCTTC.

V and J are TRBV11-1 and TRBJ2-1; TRBD1 aligns across 8 bases. V lost 4 bases and J lost 4; bases outside the gene matches: 3. The CDR3 covers 14 residues. Germline assignment: CDR1 SGHAT and CDR2 FQDESV (reference sequence). This CDR3 is CASSSRQGYNEQFF. CDR3 sequence (DNA): TGTGCCAGCAGCTCCCGACAGGGGTACAATGAGCAGTTCTTC. The full variable domain, rest sourced from reference TRBV11-1 and TRBJ2-1, is EAEVAQSPRYKITEKSQAVAFWCDPISGHATLYWYRQILGQGPELLVQFQDESVVDDSQLPKDRFSAERLKGVDSTLKIQPAELGDSAMYLCASSSRQGYNEQFFGPGTRLTVL.

V gene TRBV7-8 combines with J gene TRBJ2-1; 7 bases agree with TRBD2. There are 18 residues in the CDR3. V lost 2 bases to trimming and J lost 7 bases; unmatched junction nucleotides: 17. Germline V gives CDR1 SGHVS, CDR2 FQNEAQ. The CDR3 coding sequence is TGTGCCAGCAGCTTACTCCCGTCCGGGACTACCCCTGGTAATGAGCAGTTCTTC. The encoded protein is CASSLLPSGTTPGNEQFF.

This chain links TRBV29-1 with TRBJ2-1; D remains ambiguous. The V end was cut by 2 bases, the J end by 4 bases, with 3 bases between. The CDR3 is made up of 11 amino acids. Per the germline V gene, CDR1 is SQVTM and CDR2 is ANQGSEA. DNA for the CDR3: TGCAGCGTTGAACAGTACAATGAGCAGTTCTTC. It translates to CSVEQYNEQFF.

As for this clone: At one end, the junction sequence differs from germline, possibly due to a read error. The chain links TRBV15 to TRBJ2-7, with 7 bases that match TRBD1. Germline V gene data show CDR1 as LNHNV and CDR2 as YYDKDF (reference sequence). The CDR3 is 16 residues long. For the CDR3, the DNA is TGTGCCGCCAGCAGAGTCGCCGGGACAGCATCCTACGAGCAGTACTTC. It translates to CAASRVAGTASYEQYF.

This clone occurred once. The CDR3 reads CASSQDSLAGGGYGYTF. In DNA, the CDR3 is TGTGCCAGCAGCCAAGACAGCTTGGCAGGGGGCGGCTATGGCTACACCTTC. This chain connects TRBV14 to TRBJ1-2; 8 bases line up with TRBD1. The germline gives CDR1 SGHDN, CDR2 FVKESK. J lost 4 bases, V lost 0 bases, and 10 bases had no gene match. The CDR3 sequence is 17 residues long.

J is TRBJ1-1 and V is TRBV27; TRBD1 matches at 10 bases. This CDR3 has 15 amino acids. Germline V CDR1 and CDR2: MNHEY, SMNVEV (reference sequence). V dropped 7 bases and J dropped 4; count of bases not matched to a gene: 9. In nucleotides, the CDR3 is TGTGCCAGCACAAGGGACAGGGGCCCCAGCACTGAAGCTTTCTTT. It encodes CASTRDRGPSTEAFF.

V is TRBV7-8 and J is TRBJ1-1, with TRBD1 as a possible D gene (5 bases). V lost 1 base, J lost 4 bases, and 16 bases lay in between. The length of the CDR3 is 16 residues. CDR1 and CDR2 (germline): SGHVS, FQNEAQ. In DNA form, the CDR3 reads TGTGCCAGCAGCTTAGTAGGGGCCTATCCCCGCACTGAAGCTTTCTTT. Protein product: CASSLVGAYPRTEAFF.

The rearrangement links TRBV4-3 to TRBJ2-1, with 7 bases aligning to TRBD2. The V gene end was trimmed by 3 bases and the J gene end by 1 base; junction bases not matched to a gene: 3. Germline V gene lookup returns CDR1 LGHNA and CDR2 YSLEER. The CDR3 is 15 amino acids. CDR3 nucleotide sequence: TGCGCCAGCAGCCAGGACGGGGGGTCCTACAATGAGCAGTTCTTC. It translates to CASSQDGGSYNEQFF.

The chain links TRBV28 to TRBJ2-3; 8 nucleotides match TRBD2. The CDR3 length is 16 residues. V lost 7 bases and J lost 2; bases outside the gene matches: 11. The V gene's germline CDR1 is MDHEN and CDR2 SYDVKM. In DNA form, the CDR3 reads TGTGCCAGCACCTCCGCTAGCGGGTCCTACACAGATACGCAGTATTTT. This sequence encodes CASTSASGSYTDTQYF.

This chain uses TRBV7-9 with TRBJ2-1; the match to TRBD1 covers 12 bases. V was clipped by 4 bases and J by 6 bases; unmatched bases: 4. The CDR3 runs to 15 residues. CDR1 is SEHNR and CDR2 is FQNEAQ in the germline V gene (reference sequence). The CDR3 here is CASSSPGQGANEQFF. DNA for the CDR3: TGTGCCAGCAGCTCCCCGGGACAGGGGGCCAATGAGCAGTTCTTC.

The V gene is TRBV12-5, the J gene TRBJ2-1, with a weak D call TRBD2 (6 bases). Trimming removed 3 bases from V and 0 bases from J, with 12 bases in between. Germline V gene data show CDR1 as LGHNT and CDR2 as FRNRAP. The length of the CDR3 is 16 residues. CDR3 in amino acids: CASGLSAGSSYNEQFF. Here the CDR3 DNA reads TGTGCTAGTGGTTTATCGGCGGGAAGCTCCTACAATGAGCAGTTCTTC.

The V call is TRBV7-9, the J call TRBJ2-7; 10 bases match TRBD1. The CDR3 has 14 amino acids. Losses at the gene ends were 5 bases for V and 4 bases for J; bases not matched to a gene: 5. Germline values: CDR1 SEHNR, CDR2 FQNEAQ (reference sequence). CDR3 nucleotides: TGTGCCAGCAGCCAGGGACAGGGGACGTACGAGCAGTACTTC. This codes for CASSQGQGTYEQYF.

The V gene is TRBV5-8, the J gene TRBJ1-5, with D hard to call. CDR1 and CDR2 (germline): SGHTS, YDEGEE. The CDR3 spans 14 residues. Trimming left V 6 bases short and J 1 base short, with 11 bases between. CDR3 protein: CASTRRGSNQPQHF. In DNA, the CDR3 is TGTGCCAGCACCCGGCGGGGAAGCAATCAGCCCCAGCATTTT.

CDR3 sequence reads: CASSLAAGHQPQHF. The CDR3 bases are TGTGCCAGCAGCTTGGCGGCAGGGCATCAGCCCCAGCATTTT. The V gene is TRBV5-6, the J gene TRBJ1-5, with D maybe TRBD1 (5 bases). This CDR3 is built from 14 residues. V was clipped by 0 bases and J by 5 bases, with 9 bases between them. CDR1 is SGHDT and CDR2 is YYEEEE in the germline V gene.